The sequence of this T cell receptor (beta chain) was determined in a study of control samples from healthy donors and cancer patients. Germline V gene sequence: CDR1 SGHVS, CDR2 FQNEAQ. The CDR3 extends over 16 amino acids. V lost 2 bases and J lost 2; bases outside the gene matches: 5. Clones were sequenced by immunoSEQ multiplex PCR, and TCRdb holds only the in-frame ones, with some missing. The sample holds tens of thousands of clones, about 90% seen once. The receptor was derived from a woman aged 50 to 65 in good health. The sample was blood. The rearrangement links TRBV7-8 to TRBJ1-5; 8 nucleotides line up with TRBD1. CDR3 bases: TGTGCCAGCAGCTTAAGTAACAGGGGGGGCAATCAGCCCCAGCATTTT. Protein: CASSLSNRGGNQPQHF.